The 9 T cell receptor beta chains below come from one sample, sequenced in a study of blood T cell repertoires in COVID-19. Sequencing used immunoSEQ multiplex PCR; TCRdb keeps in-frame clones, though not all of them. This repertoire shows 90,000 to 120,000 clones, about 91% found once; its top ten account for around 7%. Sequencing was performed on peripheral blood. These receptors originate from a man in his fifties or sixties with active or convalescent COVID-19.

This chain links TRBV19 with TRBJ1-4; D possibly corresponds to TRBD1 (6 bases). The CDR3 is 19 residues long. V dropped 5 bases and J dropped 4 bases, with 26 bases sitting between them. CDR1 is LNHDA, CDR2 SQIVND, per germline (reference sequence). This CDR3 reads CASSPSVAGLKGDNEKLFF. Here the CDR3 DNA reads TGTGCCAGTAGTCCCTCCGTGGCAGGTCTCAAGGGGGATAATGAAAAACTGTTTTTT.

V usage is TRBV30 and J usage is TRBJ2-2, with D possibly being TRBD2 (5 bases). The CDR3 contains 14 residues. Per the germline V gene, CDR1 is GTSNPN and CDR2 is SVGIG (reference sequence). Trimming left V 3 bases short and J 5 bases short, with 13 bases between. DNA of the CDR3: TGTGCCTGGAGCCCAGAGGGTTGGACCGGGGAGCTGTTTTTT. Translation gives CAWSPEGWTGELFF.

The rearrangement joins TRBV18 to TRBJ1-2, with 10 bases matching TRBD1. The CDR3 runs 15 residues. V lost 0 bases to trimming and J lost 8 bases; unmatched junction nucleotides: 6. Germline V gene data show CDR1 as KGHSH and CDR2 as LQKENI. DNA for the CDR3: TGTGCCAGCTCACCACCCGGACAGGGGGGGCAAGGCTACACCTTC. This encodes CASSPPGQGGQGYTF.

The genes are TRBV19 and TRBJ1-2; no reliable D call. V was clipped by 5 bases and J by 2 bases, with 15 bases between them. CDR3 length equals 15 residues. Per the germline V gene, CDR1 is LNHDA and CDR2 is SQIVND (reference sequence). The CDR3 region has the DNA TGTGCCAGTAGTCCCCCTTTACGGGTAAACTATGGCTACACCTTC. Amino acid sequence: CASSPPLRVNYGYTF.

J is TRBJ2-7 and V is TRBV6-1; D may be TRBD1 (6 bases). Germline V gene data show CDR1 as MNHNS and CDR2 as SASEGT. V shed 4 bases and J shed 4 bases, with 20 bases lying between them. This CDR3 comprises 16 residues. CDR3 in DNA: TGTGCCAGCAGTGTAGCCTTGGCAGGGGCTTATTACGAGCAGTACTTC. The encoded protein is CASSVALAGAYYEQYF.

The CDR3: CASSSIQGNEQFF. CDR3 DNA sequence: TGTGCCAGCAGTTCAATTCAGGGGAATGAGCAGTTCTTC. The chain employs TRBV6-6 and TRBJ2-1; D might be TRBD1 (6 bases). The CDR3 totals 13 residues. Germline loops: CDR1 MNHNY, CDR2 SVGAGI (reference sequence). V was clipped by 4 bases and J by 7 bases, with 11 bases between them.

The chain links TRBV23-1 to TRBJ2-7, with 9 positions matching TRBD1. TRBV23-1 is identified as an open reading frame with a role that is uncertain. CDR3 size: 15 residues. Trimming took 1 base from V and 5 from J; bases not matched to a gene: 6. The CDR3: CASSQLSGQGHEQYF. In DNA, the CDR3 is TGCGCCAGCAGTCAATTATCGGGACAGGGACACGAGCAGTACTTC.

There are many counts of this clone. The chain employs TRBV29-1 and TRBJ2-3; 7 bases fit TRBD2. CDR3 size: 17 residues. From germline, CDR1 is SQVTM and CDR2 ANQGSEA. The J segment lost 3 bases and the V segment lost 5 bases, leaving 17 bases of the junction unmatched. CDR3 amino acids: CSVRYLLRDYQTDTQYF. The CDR3 DNA reads TGCAGCGTTCGTTACCTCTTAAGGGACTACCAGACAGATACGCAGTATTTT.

V and J are TRBV5-1 and TRBJ2-7; D unresolved. Germline-derived CDR1 and CDR2 are SGHRS and YFSETQ. V was shortened by 0 bases and J by 2 bases, with 15 bases between the two germline ends. The CDR3 has 16 residues. The CDR3 spells CASSLEPRIAPYEQYF. CDR3 coding DNA: TGCGCCAGCAGCTTGGAGCCGAGAATAGCCCCCTACGAGCAGTACTTC. The variable domain in full, with the rest retrieved from reference TRBV5-1 and TRBJ2-7, is KAGVTQTPRYLIKTRGQQVTLSCSPISGHRSVSWYQQTPGQGLQFLFEYFSETQRNKGNFPGRFSGRQFSNSRSEMNVSTLELGDSALYLCASSLEPRIAPYEQYFGPGTRLTVT.